These T cell receptor beta chains were read from a single sample in a study of shared clonotypes between healthy human individuals. The assay was immunoSEQ multiplex PCR, and TCRdb's table has in-frame clones only and misses some. Of approximately 2,200,000 clones listed, around 93% were seen once; the top ten hold more than 1.5%. The specimen was naive CD8+ T cells from PBMCs. All receptors derive from a young man in good health. Some clones in this sample may be carry-over from other donors' samples. Each CDR3 is given with its conserved first and last residue. A D gene is named only where the DNA matches it firmly. The size field is filled for only some rows; it gives once, few, many or a size class.

V gene	D gene	clone size	J gene	CDR3 protein	CDR3 DNA
TRBV30	TRBD2	NA	TRBJ2-7	CAWSVLAGTYYEQYF	TGTGCCTGGAGTGTACTAGCGGGTACTTACTACGAGCAGTACTTC
TRBV4-3	TRBD1	NA	TRBJ2-5	CASSQDGTGETQYF	TGCGCCAGCAGCCAAGACGGGACAGGAGAGACCCAGTACTTC
TRBV27	NA	NA	TRBJ2-7	CASSFLENGQMSSYEQYF	TGTGCCAGCAGTTTCCTCGAAAACGGACAGATGAGCTCCTACGAGCAGTACTTC
TRBV5-4	NA	NA	TRBJ1-1	CASSSGIEAFF	TGTGCCAGCAGCTCGGGGATTGAAGCTTTCTTT
TRBV7-9	NA	NA	TRBJ2-3	CASRQGPAVSADTQYF	TGTGCCAGCAGGCAGGGACCCGCCGTATCCGCAGATACGCAGTATTTT
TRBV30	NA	NA	TRBJ1-2	CAWSVGQRGVYGYTF	TGTGCCTGGAGTGTAGGGCAGAGAGGGGTTTATGGCTACACCTTC
TRBV27	TRBD1	NA	TRBJ2-2	CASSPTGTENTGELFF	TGTGCCAGCAGTCCAACCGGGACAGAGAACACCGGGGAGCTGTTTTTT
TRBV6-5	NA	NA	TRBJ2-7	CASRPLTGTYEQYF	TGTGCCAGCAGACCCTTGACAGGCACCTACGAGCAGTACTTC
TRBV14	NA	NA	TRBJ2-7	CASSQALLYEQYF	TGTGCCAGCAGCCAAGCACTCCTCTACGAGCAGTACTTC
TRBV27	TRBD2	NA	TRBJ2-1	CASSSYTSGASTGYYNEQFF	TGTGCCAGCAGTTCGTATACTAGCGGAGCGTCCACGGGCTACTACAATGAGCAGTTCTTC
TRBV4-1	NA	NA	TRBJ2-7	CASSQDPPSRLPSYEQYF	TGCGCCAGCAGCCAAGATCCCCCCTCCCGCCTCCCCTCCTACGAGCAGTACTTC
TRBV5-1	TRBD1	NA	TRBJ2-2	CASSFTGGGTGELFF	TGCGCCAGCAGCTTCACAGGGGGTGGCACCGGGGAGCTGTTTTTT
TRBV29-1	NA	few	TRBJ1-1	CSVDGGDTEAFF	TGCAGCGTTGATGGGGGGGACACTGAAGCTTTCTTT
TRBV7-3	NA	NA	TRBJ2-3	CASSADPPDTQYF	TGTGCCAGCAGCGCGGACCCCCCGGATACGCAGTATTTT
TRBV7-2	TRBD2	NA	TRBJ2-7	CASSSGLAGPYEQYF	TGTGCCAGCAGCTCCGGGCTAGCGGGGCCCTACGAGCAGTACTTC
TRBV27	NA	NA	TRBJ2-7	CASSQNPYEQYF	TGTGCCAGCAGTCAAAACCCGTACGAGCAGTACTTC
TRBV6-1	TRBD1	NA	TRBJ2-7	CASKGTGWHEQYF	TGTGCCAGCAAAGGGACAGGTTGGCACGAGCAGTACTTC